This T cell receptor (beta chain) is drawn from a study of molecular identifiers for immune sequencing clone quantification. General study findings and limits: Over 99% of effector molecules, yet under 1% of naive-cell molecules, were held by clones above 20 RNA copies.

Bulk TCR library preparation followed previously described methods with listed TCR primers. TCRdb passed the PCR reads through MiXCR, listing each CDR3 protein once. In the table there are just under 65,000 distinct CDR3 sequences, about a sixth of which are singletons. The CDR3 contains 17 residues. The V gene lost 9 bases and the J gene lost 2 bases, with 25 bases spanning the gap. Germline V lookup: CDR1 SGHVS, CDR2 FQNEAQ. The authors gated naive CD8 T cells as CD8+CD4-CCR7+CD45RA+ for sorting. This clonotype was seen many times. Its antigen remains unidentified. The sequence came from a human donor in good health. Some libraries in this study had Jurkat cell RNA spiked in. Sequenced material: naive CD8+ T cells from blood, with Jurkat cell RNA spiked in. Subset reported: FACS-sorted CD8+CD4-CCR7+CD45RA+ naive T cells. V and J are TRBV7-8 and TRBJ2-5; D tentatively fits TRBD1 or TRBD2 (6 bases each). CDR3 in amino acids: CASRKGGAPIQQETQYF. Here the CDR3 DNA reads TGTGCCAGTCGGAAGGGGGGAGCGCCCATCCAACAAGAGACCCAGTACTTC. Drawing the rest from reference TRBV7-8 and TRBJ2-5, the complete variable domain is GAGVSQSPRYKVAKRGQDVALRCDPISGHVSLFWYQQALGQGPEFLTYFQNEAQLDKSGLPSDRFFAERPEGSVSTLKIQRTQQEDSAVYLCASRKGGAPIQQETQYFGPGTRLLVL.